This note documents a single T cell receptor (beta chain) sequence. The PCR employed 60 Vbeta primers together with 13 Jbeta primers. TCRdb's copy holds only in-frame clones and misses some; the assay was immunoSEQ multiplex PCR. The top ten clones hold roughly 1.5% of a sample with 160,000 or so clones, roughly 84% of them seen once. This record belongs to a study of cytomegalovirus exposure and HLA in healthy donors. Germline CDR1 and CDR2: SNHLY and FYNNEI. The J segment lost 4 bases and the V segment lost 3 bases, leaving 11 bases of the junction unmatched. The CDR3 is 17 residues long. The source is a woman between 18 and 29 years old in good health and CMV-seronegative. Sequenced sample: PBMCs. The chain carries TRBV2 and TRBJ2-5, with 10 bases identical to TRBD2. CDR3 loop: CASSESSGGLSLETQYF. For the CDR3, the DNA is TGTGCCAGCAGTGAGTCTAGCGGGGGCCTTTCTTTAGAGACCCAGTACTTC.